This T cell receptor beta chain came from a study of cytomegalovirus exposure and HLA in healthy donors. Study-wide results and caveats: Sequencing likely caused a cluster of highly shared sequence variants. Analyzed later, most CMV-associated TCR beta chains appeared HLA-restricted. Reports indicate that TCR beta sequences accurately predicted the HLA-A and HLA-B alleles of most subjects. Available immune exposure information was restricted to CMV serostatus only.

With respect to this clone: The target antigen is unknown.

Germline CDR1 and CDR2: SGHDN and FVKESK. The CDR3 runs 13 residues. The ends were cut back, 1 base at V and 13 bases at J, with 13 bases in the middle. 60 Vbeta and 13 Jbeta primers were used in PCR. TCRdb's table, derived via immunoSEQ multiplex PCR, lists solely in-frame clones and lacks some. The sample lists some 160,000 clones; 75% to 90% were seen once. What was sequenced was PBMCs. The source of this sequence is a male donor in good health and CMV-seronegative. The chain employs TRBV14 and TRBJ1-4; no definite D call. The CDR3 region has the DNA TGTGCCAGCAGCCAAGTAGCCAGCGCCAGACTGTTTTTT. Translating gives CASSQVASARLFF.